This is a list of T cell receptor beta chains from one sample in a study of chemoradiotherapy in HPV16-positive cancers. The table came from immunoSEQ multiplex PCR; TCRdb's copy has only in-frame clones and leaves some out. Altogether 5,500 to 8,000 clones are present, around four fifths being singletons, with the ten largest covering roughly a sixth. The specimen was obtained from a patient who underwent chemoradiotherapy. These receptors came from a human donor with HPV-associated anogenital cancer. CDR3s include the opening cysteine and the closing phenylalanine or tryptophan. The order of the fields is J gene, V gene, CDR3 protein.

>TRBJ1-6|TRBV2
CASSEVNRGSRGSPLHF
>TRBJ2-1|TRBV2
CASKRSGGVNEQFF
>TRBJ2-5|TRBV19
CASSRTGETQYF
>TRBJ2-4|TRBV5-1
CASSPEGSSYIQYF
>TRBJ1-1|TRBV7-2
CASSLEMNTEAFF
>TRBJ2-3|TRBV7-9
CASSLGISYSTDTQYF
>TRBJ1-2|TRBV5-1
CASSPQGNTLTNYGYTF
>TRBJ2-1|TRBV7-4
CASSIRQRGAPRHNEQFF
>TRBJ2-5|TRBV27
CASRARRRETQYF
>TRBJ1-5|TRBV2
CASSRDRGNQPQHF
>TRBJ2-1|TRBV13
CASSLEGQRAHDEQFF
>TRBJ1-2|TRBV11-3
CASSLDRMGRGDYGYTF
>TRBJ1-5|TRBV7-4
CASSSRAEGTYNQPQHF
>TRBJ1-1|TRBV6-5
CASSYLTGTEAFF
>TRBJ1-5|TRBV5-8
CASSLGQGDQPQHF
>TRBJ2-7|TRBV14
CASSRGQRFYEQYF
>TRBJ2-1|TRBV11-3
CASSPSAYNEQFF
>TRBJ2-5|TRBV30
CAWTTGLNQETQYF
>TRBJ2-7|TRBV28
CASRRVAYEQYF
>TRBJ2-3|TRBV6-1
CASTREDTQYF
>TRBJ2-5|TRBV28
CASSLRDRQETQYF
>TRBJ2-1|TRBV19
CASSIRGKNEQFF
>TRBJ1-2|TRBV6-6
CASSKSGGQEDGYTF
>TRBJ2-1|TRBV5-4
CASRLTTGGLRDNEQFF
>TRBJ2-2|TRBV5-5
CASKWGQGATGELFF
>TRBJ1-2|TRBV5-5
CASSLASRRVRWTF
>TRBJ1-2|TRBV7-2
CASRITGGASGYGYTF
>TRBJ1-6|TRBV30
CAWSVPGLPVNSPLHF
>TRBJ2-5|TRBV6-5
CASDITGGSWETQYF
>TRBJ2-1|TRBV5-4
CASSLASSPGEQFF
>TRBJ2-1|TRBV7-7
CASSLDSSGGQNNEQFF